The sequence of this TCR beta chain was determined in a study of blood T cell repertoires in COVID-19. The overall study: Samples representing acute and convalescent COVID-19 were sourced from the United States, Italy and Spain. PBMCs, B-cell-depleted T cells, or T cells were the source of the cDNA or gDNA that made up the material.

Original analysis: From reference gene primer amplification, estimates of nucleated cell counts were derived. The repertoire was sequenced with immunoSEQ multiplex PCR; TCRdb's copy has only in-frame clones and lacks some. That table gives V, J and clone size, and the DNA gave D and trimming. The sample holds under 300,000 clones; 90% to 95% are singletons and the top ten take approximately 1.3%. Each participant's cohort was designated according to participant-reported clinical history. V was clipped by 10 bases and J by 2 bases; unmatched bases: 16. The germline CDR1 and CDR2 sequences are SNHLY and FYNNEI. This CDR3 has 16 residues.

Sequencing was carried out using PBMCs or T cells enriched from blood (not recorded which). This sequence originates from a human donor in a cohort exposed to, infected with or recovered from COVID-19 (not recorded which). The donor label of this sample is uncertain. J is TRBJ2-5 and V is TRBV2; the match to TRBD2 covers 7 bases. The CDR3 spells CATRGEFSGLQETQYF. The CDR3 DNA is TGTGCCACCCGAGGAGAGTTTAGCGGGTTACAAGAGACCCAGTACTTC.